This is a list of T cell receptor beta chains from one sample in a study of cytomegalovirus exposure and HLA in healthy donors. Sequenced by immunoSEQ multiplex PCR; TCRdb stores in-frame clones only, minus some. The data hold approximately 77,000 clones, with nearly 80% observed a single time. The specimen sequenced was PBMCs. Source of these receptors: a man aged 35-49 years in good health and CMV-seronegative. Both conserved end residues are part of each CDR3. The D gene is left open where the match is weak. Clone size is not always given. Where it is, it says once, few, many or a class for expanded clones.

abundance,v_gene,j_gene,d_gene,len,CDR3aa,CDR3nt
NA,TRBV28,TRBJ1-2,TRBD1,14,CASSLERTGFGYTF,TGTGCCAGCAGTTTAGAAAGGACAGGGTTTGGCTACACCTTC
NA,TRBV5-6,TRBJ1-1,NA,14,CASREPGVNTEAFF,TGTGCCAGCAGGGAGCCAGGGGTTAACACTGAAGCTTTCTTT
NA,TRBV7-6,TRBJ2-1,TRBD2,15,CASSLGTRPYNEQFF,TGTGCCAGCAGCTTAGGGACTAGACCTTACAATGAGCAGTTCTTC
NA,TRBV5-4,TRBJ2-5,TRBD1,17,CASSSFTIGQEGETQYF,TGTGCCAGCAGCTCCTTTACAATCGGACAGGAAGGGGAGACCCAGTACTTC
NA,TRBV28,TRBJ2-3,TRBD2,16,CASSKGLAGEADTQYF,TGTGCCAGCAGTAAGGGACTAGCGGGAGAAGCCGATACGCAGTATTTT
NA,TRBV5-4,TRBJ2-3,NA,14,CASHPGSPTDTQYF,TGTGCCAGCCATCCCGGGAGTCCCACAGATACGCAGTATTTT
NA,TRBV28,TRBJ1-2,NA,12,CASSYYTMGVAF,TGTGCCAGCAGTTACTACACAATGGGAGTTGCTTTC
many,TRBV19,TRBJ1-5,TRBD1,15,CASSIGAQGDQPQHF,TGTGCCAGTAGTATAGGGGCACAGGGGGATCAGCCCCAGCATTTT
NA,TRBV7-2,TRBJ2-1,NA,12,CASSLVASEQFF,TGTGCCAGCAGCTTAGTAGCTTCTGAGCAGTTCTTC
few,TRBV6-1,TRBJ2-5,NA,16,CASSEIQGILEETQYF,TGTGCCAGCAGTGAAATTCAGGGGATCTTAGAAGAGACCCAGTACTTC
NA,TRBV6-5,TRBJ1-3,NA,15,CASSRGGGSGNTIYF,TGTGCCAGCAGTCGCGGGGGTGGTTCTGGAAACACCATATATTTT
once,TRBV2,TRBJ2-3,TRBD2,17,CASLQGLAGGNTDTQYF,TGTGCCAGTCTACAGGGACTAGCGGGAGGGAACACAGATACGCAGTATTTT
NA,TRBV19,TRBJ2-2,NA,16,CASLDRPSPNTGELFF,TGTGCCAGCCTCGATAGGCCTAGCCCTAACACCGGGGAGCTGTTTTTT
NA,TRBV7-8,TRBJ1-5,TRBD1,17,CASSSNLKTGMNQPQHF,TGTGCCAGCAGCTCTAATCTGAAGACAGGGATGAATCAGCCCCAGCATTTT
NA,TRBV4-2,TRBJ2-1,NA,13,CASSQGRGAQQFF,TGTGCCAGCAGCCAAGGACGAGGAGCCCAGCAGTTCTTC
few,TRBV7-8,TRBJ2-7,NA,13,CASNEGMGYEQYF,TGTGCCAGCAATGAGGGAATGGGCTACGAGCAGTACTTC
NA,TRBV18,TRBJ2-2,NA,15,CASSQGGPNTGELFF,TGTGCCAGCTCCCAAGGAGGGCCGAACACCGGGGAGCTGTTTTTT
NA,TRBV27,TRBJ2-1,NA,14,CATSAASTFGEQFF,TGTGCCACCTCGGCGGCCTCTACCTTCGGTGAGCAGTTCTTC
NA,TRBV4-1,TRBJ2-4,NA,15,CASSQEETRVDIQYF,TGCGCCAGCAGCCAAGAAGAGACTAGGGTTGACATTCAGTACTTC
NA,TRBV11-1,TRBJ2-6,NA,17,CASSLAGELSGANVLTF,TGTGCCAGCAGCTTAGCAGGGGAACTCTCTGGGGCCAACGTCCTGACTTTC
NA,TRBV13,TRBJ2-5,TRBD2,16,CASSTRLAGGSETQYF,TGTGCCAGCAGCACGCGACTAGCGGGAGGATCAGAGACCCAGTACTTC
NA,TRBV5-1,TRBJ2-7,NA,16,CASSLPTGDFTYEQYF,TGCGCCAGCAGTCTCCCGACCGGGGACTTCACCTACGAGCAGTACTTC
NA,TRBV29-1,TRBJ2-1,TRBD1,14,CSVDSGGPYNEQFF,TGCAGCGTTGATTCAGGGGGACCCTACAATGAGCAGTTCTTC
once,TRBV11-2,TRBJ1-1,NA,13,CASSLVWSNRAFF,TGTGCCAGCAGCTTAGTTTGGTCTAATCGCGCTTTCTTT
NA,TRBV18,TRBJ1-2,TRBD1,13,CASSRDREDGYTF,TGCGCCAGCTCGCGCGACAGGGAAGATGGCTACACCTTC
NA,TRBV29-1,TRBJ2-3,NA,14,CSARIGQSTDTQYF,TGCAGCGCCAGAATTGGCCAGAGCACAGATACGCAGTATTTT
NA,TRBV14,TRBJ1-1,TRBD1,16,CASSRDTGGRNTEAFF,TGTGCCAGCAGCCGCGATACAGGGGGCAGGAACACTGAAGCTTTCTTT
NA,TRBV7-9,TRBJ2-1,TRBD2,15,CASSPVGGSNNEQFF,TGTGCCAGCAGCCCCGTGGGGGGGAGTAACAATGAGCAGTTCTTC
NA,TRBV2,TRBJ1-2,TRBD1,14,CASSGTGGGSGYTF,TGTGCCAGCAGCGGTACAGGGGGCGGAAGTGGCTACACCTTC